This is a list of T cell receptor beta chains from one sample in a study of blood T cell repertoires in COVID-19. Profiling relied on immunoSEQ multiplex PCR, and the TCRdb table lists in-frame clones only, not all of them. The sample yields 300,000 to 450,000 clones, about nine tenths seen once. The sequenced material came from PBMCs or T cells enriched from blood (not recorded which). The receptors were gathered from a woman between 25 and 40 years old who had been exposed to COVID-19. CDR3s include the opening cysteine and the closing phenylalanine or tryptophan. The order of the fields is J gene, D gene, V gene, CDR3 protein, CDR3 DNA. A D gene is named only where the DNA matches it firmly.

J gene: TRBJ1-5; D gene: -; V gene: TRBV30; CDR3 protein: CAWSGGGDQPQHF; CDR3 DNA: TGTGCCTGGAGTGGAGGGGGGGATCAGCCCCAGCATTTT
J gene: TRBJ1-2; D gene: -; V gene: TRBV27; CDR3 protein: CASRRTLLGRGYTF; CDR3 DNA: TGTGCCAGCAGGAGGACATTGTTAGGGAGGGGCTACACCTTC
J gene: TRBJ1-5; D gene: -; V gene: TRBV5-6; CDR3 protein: CASSFSGVLRGILDQPQHF; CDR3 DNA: TGTGCCAGCAGCTTTTCGGGGGTCCTTCGGGGGATTCTCGATCAGCCCCAGCATTTT
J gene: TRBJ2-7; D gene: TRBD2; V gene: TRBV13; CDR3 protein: CASSFVASGITSYEQYF; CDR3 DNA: TGTGCCAGCAGCTTTGTGGCTAGCGGGATTACCTCCTACGAGCAGTACTTC
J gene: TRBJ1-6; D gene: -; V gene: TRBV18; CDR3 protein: CASSPFSGTNNSPLHF; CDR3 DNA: TGTGCCAGCTCACCATTCTCAGGAACCAATAATTCACCCCTCCACTTT
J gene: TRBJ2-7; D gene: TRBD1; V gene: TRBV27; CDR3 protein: CATSSRPGTGRYEQYF; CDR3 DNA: TGTGCCACCTCCTCACGCCCTGGGACAGGGCGATACGAGCAGTACTTC
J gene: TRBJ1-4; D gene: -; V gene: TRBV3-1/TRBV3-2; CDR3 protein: CASSLQGRENEKLFF; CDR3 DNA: TGTGCCAGCAGCCTACAAGGGAGGGAAAATGAAAAACTGTTTTTT
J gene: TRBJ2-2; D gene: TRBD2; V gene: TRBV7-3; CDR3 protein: CASSLTVGLAGGELFF; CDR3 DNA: TGTGCCAGCAGCTTAACGGTCGGACTAGCGGGCGGGGAGCTGTTTTTT
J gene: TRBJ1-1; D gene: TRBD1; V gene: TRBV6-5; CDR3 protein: CASRQRQGWTEAFF; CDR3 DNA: TGTGCCAGCAGGCAGAGACAGGGGTGGACTGAAGCTTTCTTT
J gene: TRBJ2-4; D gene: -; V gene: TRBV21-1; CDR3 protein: CASSCRQPLAKNIQYF; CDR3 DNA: TGTGCCAGCAGCTGCCGACAGCCGCTAGCCAAAAACATTCAGTACTTC